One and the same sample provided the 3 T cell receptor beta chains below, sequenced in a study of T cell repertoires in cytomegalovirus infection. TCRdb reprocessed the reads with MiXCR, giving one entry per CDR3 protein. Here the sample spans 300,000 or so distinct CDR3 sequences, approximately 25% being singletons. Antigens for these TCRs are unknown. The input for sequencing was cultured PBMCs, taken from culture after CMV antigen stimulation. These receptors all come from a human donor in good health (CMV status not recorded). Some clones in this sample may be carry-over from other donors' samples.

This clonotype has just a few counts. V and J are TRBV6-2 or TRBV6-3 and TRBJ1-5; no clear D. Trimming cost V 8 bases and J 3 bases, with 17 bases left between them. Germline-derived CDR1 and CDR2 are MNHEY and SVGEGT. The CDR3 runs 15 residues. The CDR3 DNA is TGTGCCAGCGGCGGACCAAATCCTACCAATCAGCCCCAGCATTTT. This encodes CASGGPNPTNQPQHF.

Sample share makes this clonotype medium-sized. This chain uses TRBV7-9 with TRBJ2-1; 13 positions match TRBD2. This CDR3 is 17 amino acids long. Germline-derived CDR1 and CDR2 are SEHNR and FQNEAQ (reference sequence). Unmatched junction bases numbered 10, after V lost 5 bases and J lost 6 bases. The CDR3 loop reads CASSRTSGSRRGNEQFF. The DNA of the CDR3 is TGTGCCAGCAGCCGGACTAGCGGGAGCAGGAGAGGCAATGAGCAGTTCTTC.

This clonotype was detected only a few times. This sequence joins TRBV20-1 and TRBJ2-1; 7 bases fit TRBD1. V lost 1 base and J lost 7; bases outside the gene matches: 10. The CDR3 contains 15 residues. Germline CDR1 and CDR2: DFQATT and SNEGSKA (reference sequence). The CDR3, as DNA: TGCAGTGCTAGAGGGGAACCCAGACAGGGTAATGAGCAGTTCTTC. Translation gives CSARGEPRQGNEQFF.